One sample yielded the 22 T cell receptor beta chains listed below, sequenced in a study of metastatic and nonmetastatic thyroid tumors. TCRdb ran MiXCR on the PCR reads. There are about 41,000 clones in the sample; roughly 26% occur only once, and about 15% lies in the top ten. No patient received treatment before thyroid surgery. The sample taken for sequencing was tumor tissue. The receptors shown here come from a female donor with papillary thyroid cancer or a benign thyroid nodule (not recorded which). Some clones in this sample may be carry-over from other donors' samples.

In this sample, this clone turned up a few times. The rearrangement uses TRBV9 and TRBJ2-2; the D gene is possibly TRBD1 (5 bases). Germline V gene sequence: CDR1 SGDLS, CDR2 YYNGEE. This CDR3 spans 16 amino acids. The ends were cut back, 4 bases at V and 5 bases at J, with 18 bases in the middle. CDR3 nucleotide sequence: TGTGCCAGCAGCCCGAGTGGGGCTGAGGTTACCGGGGAGCTGTTTTTT. Translating it yields CASSPSGAEVTGELFF.

This clone is labeled medium-sized (0.01 to 0.1%). The chain links TRBV6-2 or TRBV6-3 to TRBJ1-1; D unresolved. V was pared by 10 bases and J by 4 bases, with 16 bases between. This CDR3 is 13 amino acids long. The germline V gene has CDR1 MNHEY and CDR2 SVGEGT. CDR3 sequence: CATQDADGTEAFF. DNA of the CDR3: TGTGCCACCCAAGACGCAGATGGCACTGAAGCTTTCTTT.

A few counts support this clone. The rearrangement uses TRBV28 and TRBJ2-7, with TRBD2 as a possible D gene (5 bases). The V gene's germline CDR1 is MDHEN and CDR2 SYDVKM. The CDR3 sequence is 15 residues long. With 7 bases removed from V and 3 bases from J, the gap between germline ends came to 19 bases. The CDR3 spells CASTPRRLVYYEQYF. In DNA form, the CDR3 reads TGTGCCAGCACCCCCCGGAGGTTAGTTTACTACGAGCAGTACTTC.

A few counts support this clone. This chain connects TRBV6-1 to TRBJ1-6, with TRBD1 identical over 7 bases. J lost 6 bases, V lost 7 bases, and 3 bases had no gene match. CDR3 length: 13 amino acids. Germline V gene sequence: CDR1 MNHNS, CDR2 SASEGT. The CDR3 reads CASKTGANSPLHF. The CDR3 nucleotides read TGTGCCAGCAAAACAGGGGCTAATTCACCCCTCCACTTT.

The chain recombines TRBV20-1 with TRBJ2-1; TRBD2 agrees at 8 bases. In germline, CDR1 is DFQATT, CDR2 SNEGSKA (reference sequence). V lost 5 bases and J lost 3; bases outside the gene matches: 6. The CDR3 is made up of 14 amino acids. CDR3 region: CSAPSGSYYNEQFF. The CDR3 DNA reads as TGCAGTGCTCCAAGCGGGAGTTACTACAATGAGCAGTTCTTC.

This clone was seen repeatedly, ten times or more. Other nucleotide sequences in the sample specify the same CDR3. The chain carries TRBV7-3 and TRBJ2-5; D possibly uses TRBD1 or TRBD2 (5 bases each). Germline CDR1 reads SGHTA; CDR2 reads FQGTGA. This CDR3 has 16 residues. V lost 2 bases and J lost 4, with 17 bases in between. The CDR3 coding sequence is TGTGCCAGCAGCTTAGCAGGGCCCCGGGGCCCAGAGACCCAGTACTTC. Amino acid sequence: CASSLAGPRGPETQYF.

For this clone: A much larger clone differs by one base, so this may be a read error. This chain connects TRBV7-2 to TRBJ2-5; 8 bases match TRBD2. The CDR3 is made up of 15 amino acids. The trim removed 1 base at V and 8 bases at J, leaving 9 bases unmatched. Germline CDR1 and CDR2: SGHTA and FQGNSA. CDR3 DNA sequence: TGTGCCAGCAGCTTAGATCGGGGGGGCCTCCTAACCCAGTACTTC. It is translated as CASSLDRGGLLTQYF.

This clone was counted ten times or more. The J gene is TRBJ1-5, the V gene TRBV20-1; 8 bases map to TRBD1. CDR1 and CDR2 from the germline V gene are DFQATT and SNEGSKA (reference sequence). CDR3 length equals 19 residues. The V segment lost 4 bases and the J segment 0 bases; nucleotides outside the gene matches: 17. CDR3 loop: CSATVGLGQVSYSNQPQHF. CDR3 DNA: TGCAGTGCTACGGTCGGGCTGGGACAGGTGTCTTATAGCAATCAGCCCCAGCATTTT.

This clone was detected only a few times. The chain is built from TRBV6-1 and TRBJ2-1; D is possibly TRBD2 (5 bases). V lost 4 bases and J 9 bases, leaving 10 bases between the germline ends. Germline V gene lookup returns CDR1 MNHNS and CDR2 SASEGT. This CDR3 region has 12 residues. The CDR3 sequence is CASSVGLLEQFF. The CDR3 DNA is TGTGCCAGCAGTGTAGGACTCCTTGAGCAGTTCTTC.

The CDR3: CSARLDRSHYEQYF. The DNA for the CDR3 is TGCAGTGCTAGACTAGACAGGAGCCACTACGAGCAGTACTTC. The rearrangement joins TRBV20-1 to TRBJ2-7, with D possibly TRBD1 on 6 matching bases. Looked up from germline, CDR1 is DFQATT and CDR2 is SNEGSKA (reference sequence). CDR3 length: 14 residues. V lost 2 bases and J lost 3, with 14 bases in between.

In nucleotides, the CDR3 is TGCGCCAGCAGTGGGGACGGACGGTCCCTGGACGAGCAGTACTTC. Amino acid sequence: CASSGDGRSLDEQYF. V and J are TRBV10-1 and TRBJ2-7; D is perhaps TRBD1 or TRBD2 (5 bases each). In germline, CDR1 is WNHNN, CDR2 SYGVQD (reference sequence). Trimming pared 4 bases from V and 5 bases from J, leaving 18 bases between. The CDR3 has 15 residues.

This clone was recorded at least ten times. The chain is built from TRBV27 and TRBJ1-2; D uncertain. The CDR3 sequence is 16 residues long. CDR1 is MNHEY and CDR2 is SMNVEV in the germline V gene (reference sequence). V was trimmed by 5 bases and J by 0 bases, leaving 16 bases between them. The CDR3 DNA reads TGTGCCAGCAGTCCACTCCTGAGGGCAGCTAACTATGGCTACACCTTC. Its translation: CASSPLLRAANYGYTF.

This clone is judged medium-sized. The chain carries TRBV6-4 and TRBJ1-6; TRBD1 matches at 8 bases. CDR3 length: 15 amino acids. Germline V gene sequence: CDR1 MRHNA, CDR2 SNTAGT. V dropped 2 bases and J dropped 9; count of bases not matched to a gene: 6. The CDR3 region has the DNA TGTGCCAGCAGTGACAAGGCAGGGGGCTTTTCACCCCTCCACTTT. Its translation: CASSDKAGGFSPLHF.

V and J are TRBV6-1 and TRBJ1-6; tentatively, D is TRBD1 (5 bases). The CDR3 contains 15 residues. Germline loops: CDR1 MNHNS, CDR2 SASEGT. V lost 2 bases and J lost 9, with 14 bases in between. CDR3 sequence reads: CASSERQPGGSPLHF. The DNA for the CDR3 is TGTGCCAGCAGTGAACGACAGCCTGGCGGTTCACCCCTCCACTTT.

This clone has a handful of counts. The chain carries TRBV20-1 and TRBJ2-7; no clear D gene. Germline CDR1 is DFQATT and CDR2 is SNEGSKA (reference sequence). CDR3 size: 16 residues. Trimming left V 3 bases short and J 0 bases short, with 18 bases between. For the CDR3, the DNA is TGCAGTGCTAGCCACCCCGTCCGCAGAAGCTCCTACGAGCAGTACTTC. Its protein product is CSASHPVRRSSYEQYF.

This clone was counted at least ten times. J is TRBJ1-6 and V is TRBV14; D gene ambiguous. Trimming removed 4 bases from V and 9 bases from J, with 16 bases in between. The CDR3 has 15 amino acids. Germline CDR1 and CDR2: SGHDN and FVKESK. CDR3 DNA: TGTGCCAGCAGCCTAGTAGCCATGGGGATTTCACCCCTCCACTTT. Protein sequence: CASSLVAMGISPLHF. Supplemented by reference TRBV14 and TRBJ1-6, the full variable domain reads EAGVTQFPSHSVIEKGQTVTLRCDPISGHDNLYWYRRVMGKEIKFLLHFVKESKQDESGMPNNRFLAERTGGTYSTLKVQPAELEDSGVYFCASSLVAMGISPLHFGNGTRLTVT.

This clone was counted at least ten times. As DNA, the CDR3 is TGTGCCACCAGTGATGGGAGGGCGGGAGGCACAGATACGCAGTATTTT. This codes for CATSDGRAGGTDTQYF. This chain connects TRBV24-1 to TRBJ2-3; 7 bases line up with TRBD2. The length of the CDR3 is 16 residues. CDR1 KGHDR and CDR2 SFDVKD come from the germline V gene. V shed 3 bases and J 1 base; nucleotides not matched to a gene: 6.

This rearrangement joins TRBV4-1 to TRBJ1-4; D may be TRBD1 (5 bases). The CDR3 is made up of 14 amino acids. The germline V gene has CDR1 MGHRA and CDR2 YSYEKL. Trimming took 0 bases from V and 7 from J, leaving 9 bases between them. The CDR3 bases are TGCGCCAGCAGCCAAGAACCAGGGCCTGAAAAACTGTTTTTT. Protein: CASSQEPGPEKLFF.

This clone was observed a few times. This chain links TRBV6-1 with TRBJ1-1; TRBD1 is a possible D gene (5 bases). CDR3 length: 13 residues. Germline-derived CDR1 and CDR2 are MNHNS and SASEGT. V lost 6 bases and J 2 bases, leaving 10 bases between the germline ends. The CDR3: CASRRGPNTEAFF. The CDR3 coding sequence is TGTGCCAGCAGACGGGGCCCTAACACTGAAGCTTTCTTT.

Details on this clone: This may stem from a read error, because a much larger clone lies one nucleotide away. This chain joins TRBV6-1 and TRBJ2-7; D gene unclear. Germline lookup yields CDR1 MNHNS and CDR2 SASEGT. V lost 5 bases to trimming and J lost 0 bases, with 14 bases between them. The CDR3 runs 15 residues. This chain's CDR3 is CASSPPRYRSYEQYF. CDR3 in DNA: TGTGCCAGCAGTCCACCCCGGTACCGCTCCTACGAGCAGTACTTC.

This clone was detected only a few times. The rearrangement links TRBV5-1 to TRBJ1-2; 8 bases align to TRBD1. The CDR3 runs 14 residues. J gave up 4 bases and V 5 bases, and 7 bases lay outside the gene matches. CDR1 is SGHRS and CDR2 is YFSETQ in the germline V gene. The CDR3 sequence: CASSSTGDIYGYTF. The CDR3 DNA reads as TGCGCCAGCAGTTCGACAGGGGACATCTATGGCTACACCTTC.

This clone was seen a few times. The rearrangement uses TRBV6-1 and TRBJ1-2, with D possibly matching TRBD1 (6 bases). The CDR3 spans 15 residues. CDR1 MNHNS and CDR2 SASEGT come from the germline V gene. V lost 2 bases and J 2 bases, leaving 12 bases between the germline ends. The CDR3 is CASSEYPTGNYGYTF. In nucleotides, the CDR3 is TGTGCCAGCAGTGAATATCCTACAGGGAACTATGGCTACACCTTC.